Presented here are 3 T cell receptor beta chains from one specimen sequenced in a study of neurological immune-mediated disorders (dated by TCRdb to about 2019). Preparation of the library involved 5' RACE. Instrument used: Illumina HiSeq 2500. Through fastp at Q25 and MiXCR, TCRdb rebuilt clones from the public reads, retaining in-frame beta chains. Each CDR3 protein appears once, grouped with its most common genes and DNA. This sample is represented by 53,000 or so distinct CDR3 sequences; 9.5% to 15% of them were singletons. About 10% of the sample belongs to the ten largest clones. Sequenced: PBMCs. The origin of the receptors is a woman in her fifties or sixties with HTLV-1-associated myelopathy (HAM/TSP).

A single count supports this clonotype. The junction departs from the called germline gene at one end, perhaps through a read error. Here the CDR3 DNA reads TGTGCCAGCAGCTTAGAAGGCAGGAGCACAGATAAGCAGTATTTT. Translated, it gives CASSLEGRSTDKQYF. The chain recombines TRBV7-2 with TRBJ2-3, with D unresolved. Germline V gene lookup returns CDR1 SGHTA and CDR2 FQGNSA. The CDR3 length is 15 residues.

This clonotype was counted at least ten times. The gene calls are TRBV7-2 and TRBJ2-2; 15 nucleotides agree with TRBD2. Germline-derived CDR1 and CDR2 are SGHTA and FQGNSA. V shed 1 base, J shed 5 bases, and the junction held 2 bases outside the gene matches. The length of the CDR3 is 17 residues. Written as DNA, the CDR3 is TGTGCCAGCAGCTTAGGGACTAGCGGGAGGGCTACCGGGGAGCTGTTTTTT. Its translation is CASSLGTSGRATGELFF.

This clonotype was picked up many times. This chain joins TRBV12-3 or TRBV12-4 and TRBJ2-1; 7 nucleotides align to TRBD2. The CDR3 spans 14 residues. The V segment lost 1 base and the J segment 7 bases; nucleotides outside the gene matches: 4. The CDR3 loop is CASSLDAGGNEQFF. The CDR3, as DNA: TGTGCCAGCAGTTTAGATGCCGGGGGGAATGAGCAGTTCTTC.